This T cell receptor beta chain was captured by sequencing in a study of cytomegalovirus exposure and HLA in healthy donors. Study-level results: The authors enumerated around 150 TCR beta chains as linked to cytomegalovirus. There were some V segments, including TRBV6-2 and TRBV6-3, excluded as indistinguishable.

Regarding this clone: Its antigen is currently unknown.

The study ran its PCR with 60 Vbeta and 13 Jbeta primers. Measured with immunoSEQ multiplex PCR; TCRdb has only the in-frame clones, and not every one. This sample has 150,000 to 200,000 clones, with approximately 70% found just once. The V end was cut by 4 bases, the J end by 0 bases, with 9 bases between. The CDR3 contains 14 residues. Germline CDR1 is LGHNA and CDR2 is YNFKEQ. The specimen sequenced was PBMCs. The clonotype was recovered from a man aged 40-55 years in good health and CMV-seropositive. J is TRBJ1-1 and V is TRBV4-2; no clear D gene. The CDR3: CASSRRPMNTEAFF. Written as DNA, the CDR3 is TGTGCCAGCAGCCGCAGGCCAATGAACACTGAAGCTTTCTTT.